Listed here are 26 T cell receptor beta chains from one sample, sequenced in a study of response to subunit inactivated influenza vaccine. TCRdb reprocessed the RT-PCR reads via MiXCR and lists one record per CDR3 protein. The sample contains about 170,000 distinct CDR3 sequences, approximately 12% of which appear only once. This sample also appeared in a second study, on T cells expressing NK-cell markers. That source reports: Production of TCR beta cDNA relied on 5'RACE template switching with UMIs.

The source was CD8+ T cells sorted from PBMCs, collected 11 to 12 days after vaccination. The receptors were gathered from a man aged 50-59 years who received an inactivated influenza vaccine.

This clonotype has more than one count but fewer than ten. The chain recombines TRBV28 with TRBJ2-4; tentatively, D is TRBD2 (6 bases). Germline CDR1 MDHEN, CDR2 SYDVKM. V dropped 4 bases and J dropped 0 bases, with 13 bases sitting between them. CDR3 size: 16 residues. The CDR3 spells CASSSTEGLAKNIQYF. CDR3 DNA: TGTGCCAGCAGTTCTACGGAGGGACTAGCCAAAAACATTCAGTACTTC.

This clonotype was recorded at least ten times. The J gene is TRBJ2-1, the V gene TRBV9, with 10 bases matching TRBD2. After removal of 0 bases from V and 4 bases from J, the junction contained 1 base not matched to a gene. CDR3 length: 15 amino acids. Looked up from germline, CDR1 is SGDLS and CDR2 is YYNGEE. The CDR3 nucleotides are TGTGCCAGCAGCGTAGGGACTAGCGGTTACAATGAGCAGTTCTTC. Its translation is CASSVGTSGYNEQFF.

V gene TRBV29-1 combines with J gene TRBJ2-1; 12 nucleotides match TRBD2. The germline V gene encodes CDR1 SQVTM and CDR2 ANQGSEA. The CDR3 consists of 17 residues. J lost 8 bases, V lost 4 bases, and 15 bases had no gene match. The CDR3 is CSVVPQLAGGSIDEQFF. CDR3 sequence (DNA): TGCAGCGTTGTGCCCCAACTAGCGGGAGGTAGTATCGATGAGCAGTTCTTC.

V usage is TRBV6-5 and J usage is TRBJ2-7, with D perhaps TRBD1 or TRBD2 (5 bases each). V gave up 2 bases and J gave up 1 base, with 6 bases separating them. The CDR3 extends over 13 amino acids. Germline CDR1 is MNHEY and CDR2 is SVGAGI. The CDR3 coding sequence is TGTGCCAGCAGTTACGGGGGTTCCTACGAGCAGTACTTC. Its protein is CASSYGGSYEQYF.

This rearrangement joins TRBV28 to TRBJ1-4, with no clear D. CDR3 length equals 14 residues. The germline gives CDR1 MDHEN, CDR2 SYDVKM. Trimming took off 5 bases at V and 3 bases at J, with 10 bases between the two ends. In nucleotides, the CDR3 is TGTGCCAGCAGTAACCGGGAACCTAATGAAAAACTGTTTTTT. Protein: CASSNREPNEKLFF.

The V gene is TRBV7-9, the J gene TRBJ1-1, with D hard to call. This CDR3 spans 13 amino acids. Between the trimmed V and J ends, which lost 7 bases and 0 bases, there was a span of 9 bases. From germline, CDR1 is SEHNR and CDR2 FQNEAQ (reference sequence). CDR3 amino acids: CASKAVLNTEAFF. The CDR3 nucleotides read TGTGCCAGCAAAGCGGTCTTGAACACTGAAGCTTTCTTT.

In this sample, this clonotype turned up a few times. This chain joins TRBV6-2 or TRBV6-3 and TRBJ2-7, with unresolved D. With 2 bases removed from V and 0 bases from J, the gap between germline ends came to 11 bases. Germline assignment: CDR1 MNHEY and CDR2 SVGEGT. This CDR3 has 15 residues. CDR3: CASSYKGTRSYEQYF. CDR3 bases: TGTGCCAGCAGTTACAAGGGAACACGCTCCTACGAGCAGTACTTC.

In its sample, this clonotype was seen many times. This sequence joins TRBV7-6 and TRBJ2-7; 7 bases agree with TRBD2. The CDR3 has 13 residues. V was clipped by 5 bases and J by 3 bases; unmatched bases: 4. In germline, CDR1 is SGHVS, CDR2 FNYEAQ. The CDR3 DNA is TGTGCCAGCAGCCCCCGGGAGGACTACGAGCAGTACTTC. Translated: CASSPREDYEQYF.

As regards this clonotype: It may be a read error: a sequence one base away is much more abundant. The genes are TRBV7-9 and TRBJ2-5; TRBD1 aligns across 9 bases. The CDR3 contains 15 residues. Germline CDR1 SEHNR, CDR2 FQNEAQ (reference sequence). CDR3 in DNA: TGTGCCGGCAGCTCAGGGACAGGGTTATGGGAGACCCAGTACTTC. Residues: CAGSSGTGLWETQYF.

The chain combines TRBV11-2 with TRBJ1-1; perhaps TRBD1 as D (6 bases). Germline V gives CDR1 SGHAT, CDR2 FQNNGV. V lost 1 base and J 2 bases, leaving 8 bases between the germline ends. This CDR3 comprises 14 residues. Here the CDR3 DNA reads TGTGCCAGCAGCTTAGCGGGGGCCAACACTGAAGCTTTCTTT. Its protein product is CASSLAGANTEAFF.

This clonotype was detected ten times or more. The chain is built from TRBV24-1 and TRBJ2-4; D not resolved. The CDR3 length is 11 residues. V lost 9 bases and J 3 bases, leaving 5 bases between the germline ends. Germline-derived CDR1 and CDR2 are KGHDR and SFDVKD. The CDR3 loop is CATGFKNIQYF. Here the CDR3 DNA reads TGTGCCACCGGCTTCAAAAACATTCAGTACTTC.

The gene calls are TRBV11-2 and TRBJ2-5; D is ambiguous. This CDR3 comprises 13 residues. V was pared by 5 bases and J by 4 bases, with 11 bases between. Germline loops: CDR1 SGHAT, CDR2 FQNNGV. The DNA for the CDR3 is TGTGCCAGCAGCCGTCAGGTTACAGAGACCCAGTACTTC. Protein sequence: CASSRQVTETQYF.

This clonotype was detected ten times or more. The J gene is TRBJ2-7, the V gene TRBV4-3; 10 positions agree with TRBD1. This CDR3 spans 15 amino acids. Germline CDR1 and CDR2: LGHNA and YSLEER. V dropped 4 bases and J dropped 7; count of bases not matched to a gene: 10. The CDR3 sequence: CASSPTFGTGEEQYF. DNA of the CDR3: TGCGCCAGCAGCCCAACGTTTGGGACAGGGGAAGAGCAGTACTTC.

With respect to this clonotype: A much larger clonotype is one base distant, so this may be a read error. CDR3 in DNA: TGTGCCAGCAGCTTAGGTGCTACTTGGGATGAGCAGTACTTC. The encoded protein is CASSLGATWDEQYF. The chain uses TRBV7-8 and TRBJ2-1; D ambiguous. TRBJ2-7 explains the end of the DNA better; the J call may be wrong. The V gene's germline CDR1 is SGHVS and CDR2 FQNEAQ. The CDR3 sequence is 14 residues long.

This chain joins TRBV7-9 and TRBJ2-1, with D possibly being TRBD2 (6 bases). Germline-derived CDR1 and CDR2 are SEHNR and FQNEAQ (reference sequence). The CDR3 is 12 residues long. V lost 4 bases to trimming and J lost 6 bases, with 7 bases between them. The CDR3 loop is CASSSGSNEQFF. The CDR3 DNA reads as TGTGCCAGCAGCTCCGGGAGCAATGAGCAGTTCTTC.

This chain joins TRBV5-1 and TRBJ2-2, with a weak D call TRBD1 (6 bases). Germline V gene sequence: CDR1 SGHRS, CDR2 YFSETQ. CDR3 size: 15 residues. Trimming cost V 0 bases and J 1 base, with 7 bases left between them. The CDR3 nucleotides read TGCGCCAGCAGCTTGGGACAGGAGAACACCGGGGAGCTGTTTTTT. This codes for CASSLGQENTGELFF.

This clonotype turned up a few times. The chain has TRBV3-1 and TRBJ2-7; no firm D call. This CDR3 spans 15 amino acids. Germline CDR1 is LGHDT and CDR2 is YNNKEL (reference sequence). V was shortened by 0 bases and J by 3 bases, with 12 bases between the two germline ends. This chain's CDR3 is CASSQEDEVIYEQYF. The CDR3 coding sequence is TGTGCCAGCAGCCAAGAGGACGAAGTGATCTACGAGCAGTACTTC.

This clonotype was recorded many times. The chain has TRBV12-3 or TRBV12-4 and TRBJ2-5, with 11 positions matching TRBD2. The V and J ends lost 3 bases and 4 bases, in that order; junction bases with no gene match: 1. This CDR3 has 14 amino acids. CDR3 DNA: TGTGCCAGCAGTTTCGGACTAGCGGGAGAGACCCAGTACTTC. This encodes CASSFGLAGETQYF.

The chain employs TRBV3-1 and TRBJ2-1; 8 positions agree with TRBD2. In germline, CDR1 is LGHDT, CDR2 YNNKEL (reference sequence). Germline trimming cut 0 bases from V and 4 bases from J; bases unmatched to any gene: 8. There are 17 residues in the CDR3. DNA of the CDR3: TGTGCCAGCAGCCAAGATAGGCGTCTAGCGGGTTACAATGAGCAGTTCTTC. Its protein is CASSQDRRLAGYNEQFF.

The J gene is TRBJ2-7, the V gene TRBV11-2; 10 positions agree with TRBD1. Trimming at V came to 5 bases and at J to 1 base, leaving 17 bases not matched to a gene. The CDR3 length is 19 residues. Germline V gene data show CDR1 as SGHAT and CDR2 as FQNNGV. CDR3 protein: CASSPPGQGIFWVSYEQYF. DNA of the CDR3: TGTGCCAGCAGCCCACCGGGACAGGGGATTTTCTGGGTTTCCTACGAGCAGTACTTC. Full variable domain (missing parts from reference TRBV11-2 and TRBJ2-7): EAGVAQSPRYKIIEKRQSVAFWCNPISGHATLYWYQQILGQGPKLLIQFQNNGVVDDSQLPKDRFSAERLKGVDSTLKIQPAKLEDSAVYLCASSPPGQGIFWVSYEQYFGPGTRLTVT.

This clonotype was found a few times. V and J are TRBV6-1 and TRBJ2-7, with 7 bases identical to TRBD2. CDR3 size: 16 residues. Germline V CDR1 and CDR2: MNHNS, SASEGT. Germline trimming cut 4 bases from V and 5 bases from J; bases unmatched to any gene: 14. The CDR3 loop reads CASSGHGGTNPNEQYF. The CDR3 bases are TGTGCCAGCAGTGGCCACGGGGGGACCAACCCTAACGAGCAGTACTTC.

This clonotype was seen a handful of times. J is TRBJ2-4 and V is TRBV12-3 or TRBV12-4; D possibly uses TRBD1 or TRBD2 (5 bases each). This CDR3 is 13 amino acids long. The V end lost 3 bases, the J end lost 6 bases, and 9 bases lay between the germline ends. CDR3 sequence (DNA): TGTGCCAGCAGTTTGGGTGGGGGAAACATTCAGTACTTC. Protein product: CASSLGGGNIQYF.

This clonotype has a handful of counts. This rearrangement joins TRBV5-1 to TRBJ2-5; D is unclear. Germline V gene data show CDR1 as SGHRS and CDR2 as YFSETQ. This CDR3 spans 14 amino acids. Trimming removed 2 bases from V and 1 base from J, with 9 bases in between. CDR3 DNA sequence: TGCGCCAGCAGCTTTACAAGCGCCCAAGAGACCCAGTACTTC. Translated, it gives CASSFTSAQETQYF.

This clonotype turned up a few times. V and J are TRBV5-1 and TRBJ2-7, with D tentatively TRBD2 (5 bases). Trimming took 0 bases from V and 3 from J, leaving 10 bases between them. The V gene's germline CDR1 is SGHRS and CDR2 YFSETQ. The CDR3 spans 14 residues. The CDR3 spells CASSLVPGNYEQYF. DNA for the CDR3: TGCGCCAGCAGCTTGGTTCCGGGAAACTACGAGCAGTACTTC. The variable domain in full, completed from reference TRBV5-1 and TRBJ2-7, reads KAGVTQTPRYLIKTRGQQVTLSCSPISGHRSVSWYQQTPGQGLQFLFEYFSETQRNKGNFPGRFSGRQFSNSRSEMNVSTLELGDSALYLCASSLVPGNYEQYFGPGTRLTVT.

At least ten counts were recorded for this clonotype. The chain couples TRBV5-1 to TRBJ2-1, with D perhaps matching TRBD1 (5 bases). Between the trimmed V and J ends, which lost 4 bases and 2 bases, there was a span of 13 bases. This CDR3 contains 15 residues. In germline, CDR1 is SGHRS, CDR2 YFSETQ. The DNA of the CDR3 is TGCGCCAGCAGCAAACATAGGGGAACCTACAATGAGCAGTTCTTC. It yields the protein CASSKHRGTYNEQFF.

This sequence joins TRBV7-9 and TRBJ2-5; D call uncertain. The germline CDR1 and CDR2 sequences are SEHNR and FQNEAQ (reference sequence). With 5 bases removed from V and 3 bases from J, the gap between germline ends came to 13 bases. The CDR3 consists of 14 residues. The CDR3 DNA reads TGTGCCAGCAGCCCACCCGGGCAGAAAGAGACCCAGTACTTC. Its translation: CASSPPGQKETQYF.